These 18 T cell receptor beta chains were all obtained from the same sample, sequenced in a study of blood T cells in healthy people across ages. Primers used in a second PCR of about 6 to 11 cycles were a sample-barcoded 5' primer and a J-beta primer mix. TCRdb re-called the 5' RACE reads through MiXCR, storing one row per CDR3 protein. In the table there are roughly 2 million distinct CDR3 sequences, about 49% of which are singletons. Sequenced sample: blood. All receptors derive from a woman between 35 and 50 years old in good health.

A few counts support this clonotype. The CDR3 DNA is TGTGCTAGTGGATACGACGTTTCCCTAGCCAAAAACATTCAGTACTTC. Amino acids: CASGYDVSLAKNIQYF. The chain is built from TRBV12-5 and TRBJ2-4; no definite D call. Between the trimmed V and J ends, which lost 6 bases and 0 bases, there was a span of 15 bases. The CDR3 extends over 16 amino acids. The germline V gene encodes CDR1 LGHNT and CDR2 FRNRAP.

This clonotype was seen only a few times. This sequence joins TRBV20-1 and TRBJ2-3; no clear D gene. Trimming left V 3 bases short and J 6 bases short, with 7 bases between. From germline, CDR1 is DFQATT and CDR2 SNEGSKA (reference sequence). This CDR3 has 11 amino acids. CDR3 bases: TGCAGTGCTAGGGTGGTCGATACGCAGTATTTT. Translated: CSARVVDTQYF.

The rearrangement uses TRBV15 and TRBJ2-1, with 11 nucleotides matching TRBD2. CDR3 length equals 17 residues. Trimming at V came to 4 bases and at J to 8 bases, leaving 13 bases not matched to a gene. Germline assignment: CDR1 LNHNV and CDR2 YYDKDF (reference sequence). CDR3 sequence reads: CATSNTATSGGGDEQFF. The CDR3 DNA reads TGTGCCACCAGCAACACCGCTACTAGCGGGGGAGGGGATGAGCAGTTCTTC.

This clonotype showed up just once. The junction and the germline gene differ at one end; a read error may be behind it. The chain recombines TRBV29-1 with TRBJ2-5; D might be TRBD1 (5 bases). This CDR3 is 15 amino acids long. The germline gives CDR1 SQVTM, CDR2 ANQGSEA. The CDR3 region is CSVARGQGYQETRYF. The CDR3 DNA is TGCAGCGTTGCAAGGGGTCAGGGTTACCAAGAGACCCGGTACTTC.

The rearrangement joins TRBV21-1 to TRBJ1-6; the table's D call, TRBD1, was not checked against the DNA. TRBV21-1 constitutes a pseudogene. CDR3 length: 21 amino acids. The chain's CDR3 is CASSKDDIDRGRRGSNSPLHF. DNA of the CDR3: TGTGCCAGCAGCAAAGATGATATCGACAGGGGGCGCCGGGGTAGTAATTCACCCCTCCACTTT.

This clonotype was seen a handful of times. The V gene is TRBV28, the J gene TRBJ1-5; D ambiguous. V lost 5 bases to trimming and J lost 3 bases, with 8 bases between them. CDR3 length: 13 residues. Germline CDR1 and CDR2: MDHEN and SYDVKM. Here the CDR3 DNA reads TGTGCCAGCAGTGCACCCATCAATCAGCCCCAGCATTTT. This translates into CASSAPINQPQHF. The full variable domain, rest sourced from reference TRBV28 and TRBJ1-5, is DVKVTQSSRYLVKRTGEKVFLECVQDMDHENMFWYRQDPGLGLRLIYFSYDVKMKEKGDIPEGYSVSREKKERFSLILESASTNQTSMYLCASSAPINQPQHFGDGTRLSIL.

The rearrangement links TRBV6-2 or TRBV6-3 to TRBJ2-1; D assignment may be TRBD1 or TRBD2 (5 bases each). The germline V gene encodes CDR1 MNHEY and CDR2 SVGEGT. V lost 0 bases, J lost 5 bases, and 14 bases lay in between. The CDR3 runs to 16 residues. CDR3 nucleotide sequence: TGTGCCAGCAGTTACTCGCAGGGAGTCGGTCACAATGAGCAGTTCTTC. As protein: CASSYSQGVGHNEQFF.

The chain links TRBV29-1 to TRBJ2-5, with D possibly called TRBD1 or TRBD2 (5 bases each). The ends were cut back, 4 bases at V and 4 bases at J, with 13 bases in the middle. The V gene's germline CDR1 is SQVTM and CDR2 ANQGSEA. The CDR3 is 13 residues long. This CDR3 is CSVGDGVSETQYF. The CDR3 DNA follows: TGCAGCGTTGGGGACGGGGTATCAGAGACCCAGTACTTC.

The CDR3 spells CASRRQGNNSPLHF. The CDR3 coding sequence is TGTGCCAGCAGGAGACAGGGGAATAATTCACCCCTCCACTTT. The chain combines TRBV6-5 with TRBJ1-6; 8 bases map to TRBD1. The germline V gene encodes CDR1 MNHEY and CDR2 SVGAGI. The J segment lost 5 bases and the V segment lost 6 bases, leaving 3 bases of the junction unmatched. This CDR3 comprises 14 residues.

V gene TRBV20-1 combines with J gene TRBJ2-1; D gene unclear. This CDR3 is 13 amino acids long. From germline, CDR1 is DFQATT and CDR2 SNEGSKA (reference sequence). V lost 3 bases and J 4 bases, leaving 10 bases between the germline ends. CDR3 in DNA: TGCAGTGCTAGGATCCCCAGGTACAATGAGCAGTTCTTC. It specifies CSARIPRYNEQFF.

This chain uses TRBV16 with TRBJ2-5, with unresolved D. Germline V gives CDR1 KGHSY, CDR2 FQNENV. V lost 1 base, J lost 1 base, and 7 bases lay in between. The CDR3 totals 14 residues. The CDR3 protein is CASSQYASQETQYF. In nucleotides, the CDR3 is TGTGCCAGCAGCCAATACGCCAGCCAAGAGACCCAGTACTTC.

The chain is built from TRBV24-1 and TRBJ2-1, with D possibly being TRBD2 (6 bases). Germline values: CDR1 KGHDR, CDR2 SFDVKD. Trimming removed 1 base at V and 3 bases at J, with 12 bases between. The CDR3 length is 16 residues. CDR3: CATSDFGRGGYNEQFF. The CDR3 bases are TGTGCCACCAGTGATTTTGGGCGGGGAGGCTACAATGAGCAGTTCTTC.

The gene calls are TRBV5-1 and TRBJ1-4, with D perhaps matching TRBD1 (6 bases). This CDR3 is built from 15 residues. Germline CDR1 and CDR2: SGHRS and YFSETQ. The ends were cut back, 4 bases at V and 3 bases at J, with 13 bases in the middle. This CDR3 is CASSEPGVSNEKLFF. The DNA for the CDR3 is TGCGCCAGCAGCGAACCAGGGGTCTCTAATGAAAAACTGTTTTTT.

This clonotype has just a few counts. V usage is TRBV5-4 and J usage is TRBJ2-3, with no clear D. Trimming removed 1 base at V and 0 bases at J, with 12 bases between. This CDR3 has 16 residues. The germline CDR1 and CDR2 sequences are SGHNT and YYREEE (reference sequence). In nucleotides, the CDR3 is TGTGCCAGCAGCTTGAATCTGGCGGCTAGCACAGATACGCAGTATTTT. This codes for CASSLNLAASTDTQYF.

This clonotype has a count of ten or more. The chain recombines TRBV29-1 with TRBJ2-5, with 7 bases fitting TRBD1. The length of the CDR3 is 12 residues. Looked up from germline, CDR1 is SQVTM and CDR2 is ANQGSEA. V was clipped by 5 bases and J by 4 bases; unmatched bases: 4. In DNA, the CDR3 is TGCAGCGTTATGACAGGGCGAGAGACCCAGTACTTC. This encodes CSVMTGRETQYF.

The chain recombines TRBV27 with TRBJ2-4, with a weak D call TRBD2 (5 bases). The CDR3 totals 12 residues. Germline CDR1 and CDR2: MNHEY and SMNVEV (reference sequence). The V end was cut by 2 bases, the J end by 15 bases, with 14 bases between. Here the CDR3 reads CASSLRGETLYF. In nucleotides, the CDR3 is TGTGCCAGCAGTTTACGGGGTGAGACCCTGTACTTC.

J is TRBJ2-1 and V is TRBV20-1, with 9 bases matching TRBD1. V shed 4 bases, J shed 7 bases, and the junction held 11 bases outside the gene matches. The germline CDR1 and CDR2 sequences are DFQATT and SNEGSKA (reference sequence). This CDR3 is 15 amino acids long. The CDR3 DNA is TGCAGTGCTACCATCAGACAGGGGGTAGGGAATGAGCAGTTCTTC. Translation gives CSATIRQGVGNEQFF.

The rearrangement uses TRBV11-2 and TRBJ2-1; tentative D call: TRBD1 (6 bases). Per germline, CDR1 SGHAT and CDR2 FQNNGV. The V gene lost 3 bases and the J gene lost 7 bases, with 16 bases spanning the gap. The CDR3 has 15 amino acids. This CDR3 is CASSFSGQPNNEQFF. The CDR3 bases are TGTGCCAGCAGCTTTTCAGGACAGCCTAATAATGAGCAGTTCTTC.